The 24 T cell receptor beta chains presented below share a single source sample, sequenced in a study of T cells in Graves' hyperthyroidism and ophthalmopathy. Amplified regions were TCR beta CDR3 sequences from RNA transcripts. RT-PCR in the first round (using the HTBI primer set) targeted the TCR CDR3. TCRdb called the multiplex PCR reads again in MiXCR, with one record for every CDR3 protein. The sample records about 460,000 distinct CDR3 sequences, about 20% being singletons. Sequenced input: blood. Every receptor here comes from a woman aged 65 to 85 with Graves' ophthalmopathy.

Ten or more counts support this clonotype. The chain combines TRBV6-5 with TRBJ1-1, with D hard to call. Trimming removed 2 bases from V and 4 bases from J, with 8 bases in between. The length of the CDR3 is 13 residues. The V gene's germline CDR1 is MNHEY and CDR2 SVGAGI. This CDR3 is CASSYRKGTEAFF. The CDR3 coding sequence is TGTGCCAGCAGTTACAGGAAGGGCACTGAAGCTTTCTTT.

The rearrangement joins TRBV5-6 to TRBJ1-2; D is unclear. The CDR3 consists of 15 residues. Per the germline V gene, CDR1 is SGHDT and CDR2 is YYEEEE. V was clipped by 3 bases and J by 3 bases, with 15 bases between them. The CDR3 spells CASSSYAPYHYGYTF. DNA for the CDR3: TGTGCCAGCAGCTCCTACGCTCCTTACCACTATGGCTACACCTTC.

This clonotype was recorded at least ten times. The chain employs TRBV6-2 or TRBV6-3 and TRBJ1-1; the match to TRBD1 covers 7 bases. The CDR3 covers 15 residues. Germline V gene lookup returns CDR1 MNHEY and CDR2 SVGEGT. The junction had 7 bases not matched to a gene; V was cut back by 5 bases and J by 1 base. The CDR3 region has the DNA TGTGCCAGCAGTCCTTACAGGGGTCAGAACACTGAAGCTTTCTTT. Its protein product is CASSPYRGQNTEAFF.

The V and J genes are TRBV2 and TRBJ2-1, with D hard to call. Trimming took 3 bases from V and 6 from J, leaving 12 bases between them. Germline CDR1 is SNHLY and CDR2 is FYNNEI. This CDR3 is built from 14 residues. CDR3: CASSDGSLGNEQFF. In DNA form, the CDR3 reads TGTGCCAGCAGTGATGGTAGTTTGGGCAATGAGCAGTTCTTC.

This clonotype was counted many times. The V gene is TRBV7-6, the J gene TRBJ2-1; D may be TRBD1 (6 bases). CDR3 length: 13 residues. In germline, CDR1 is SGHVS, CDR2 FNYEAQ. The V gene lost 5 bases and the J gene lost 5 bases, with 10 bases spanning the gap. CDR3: CASSPRGHNEQFF. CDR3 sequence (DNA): TGTGCCAGCAGCCCCAGGGGCCACAATGAGCAGTTCTTC.

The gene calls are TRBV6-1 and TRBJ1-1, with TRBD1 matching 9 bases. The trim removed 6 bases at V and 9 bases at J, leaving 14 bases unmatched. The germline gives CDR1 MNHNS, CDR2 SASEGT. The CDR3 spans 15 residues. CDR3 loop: CASRPDPGTGRKAFF. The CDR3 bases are TGTGCCAGCAGACCTGATCCCGGGACAGGGAGAAAAGCTTTCTTT.

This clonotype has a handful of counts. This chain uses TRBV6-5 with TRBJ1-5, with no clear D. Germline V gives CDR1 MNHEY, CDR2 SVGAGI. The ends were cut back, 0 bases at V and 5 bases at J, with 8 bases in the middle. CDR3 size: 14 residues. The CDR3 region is CASSYSRRDQPQHF. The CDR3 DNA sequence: TGTGCCAGCAGTTACTCGCGCCGCGATCAGCCCCAGCATTTT.

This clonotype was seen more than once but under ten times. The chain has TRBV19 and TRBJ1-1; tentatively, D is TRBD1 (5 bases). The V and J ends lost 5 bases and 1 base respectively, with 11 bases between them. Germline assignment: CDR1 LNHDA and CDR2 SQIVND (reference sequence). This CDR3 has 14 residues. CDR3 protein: CASSARASNTEAFF. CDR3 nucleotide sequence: TGTGCCAGTAGTGCCAGGGCCTCGAACACTGAAGCTTTCTTT.

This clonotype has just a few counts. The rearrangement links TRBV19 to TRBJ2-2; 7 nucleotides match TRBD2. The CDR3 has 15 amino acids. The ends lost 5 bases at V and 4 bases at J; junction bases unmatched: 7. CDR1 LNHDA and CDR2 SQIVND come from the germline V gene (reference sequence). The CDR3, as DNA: TGTGCCAGTAGTGGGGGACTACTATCCACCGGGGAGCTGTTTTTT. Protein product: CASSGGLLSTGELFF.

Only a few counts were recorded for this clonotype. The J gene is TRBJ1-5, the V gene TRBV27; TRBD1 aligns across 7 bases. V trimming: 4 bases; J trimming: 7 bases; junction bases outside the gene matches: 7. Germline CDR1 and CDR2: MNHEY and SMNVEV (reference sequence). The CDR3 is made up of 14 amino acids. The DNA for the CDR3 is TGTGCCAGCAGTTCGACAGGGTATTTCCAGCCCCAGCATTTT. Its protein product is CASSSTGYFQPQHF.

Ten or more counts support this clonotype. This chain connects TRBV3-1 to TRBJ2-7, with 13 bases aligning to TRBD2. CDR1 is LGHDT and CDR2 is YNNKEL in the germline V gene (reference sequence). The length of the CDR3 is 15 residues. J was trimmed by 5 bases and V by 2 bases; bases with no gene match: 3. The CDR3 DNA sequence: TGTGCCAGCAGCCAATCAGGACTAGCGGGAGACGAGCAGTACTTC. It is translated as CASSQSGLAGDEQYF.

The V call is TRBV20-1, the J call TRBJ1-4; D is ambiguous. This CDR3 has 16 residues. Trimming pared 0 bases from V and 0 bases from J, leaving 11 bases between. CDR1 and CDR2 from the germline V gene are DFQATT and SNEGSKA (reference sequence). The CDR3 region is CSARDSAVATNEKLFF. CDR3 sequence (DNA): TGCAGTGCTAGAGATTCGGCAGTTGCAACTAATGAAAAACTGTTTTTT.

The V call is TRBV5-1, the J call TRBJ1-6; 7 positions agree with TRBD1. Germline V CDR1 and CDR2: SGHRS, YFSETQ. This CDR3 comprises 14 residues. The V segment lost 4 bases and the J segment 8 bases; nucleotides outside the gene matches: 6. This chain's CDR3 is CASSRQGVDSPLHF. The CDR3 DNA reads TGCGCCAGCAGCCGACAGGGTGTGGATTCACCCCTCCACTTT.

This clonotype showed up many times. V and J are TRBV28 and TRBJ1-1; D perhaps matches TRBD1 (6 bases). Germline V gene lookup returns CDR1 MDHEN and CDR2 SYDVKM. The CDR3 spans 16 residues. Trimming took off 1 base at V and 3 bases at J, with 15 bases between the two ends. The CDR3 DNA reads TGTGCCAGCAGTTTATTTGAATTTCGGGGGCACACTGAAGCTTTCTTT. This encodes CASSLFEFRGHTEAFF. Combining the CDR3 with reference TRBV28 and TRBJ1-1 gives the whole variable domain DVKVTQSSRYLVKRTGEKVFLECVQDMDHENMFWYRQDPGLGLRLIYFSYDVKMKEKGDIPEGYSVSREKKERFSLILESASTNQTSMYLCASSLFEFRGHTEAFFGQGTRLTVV.

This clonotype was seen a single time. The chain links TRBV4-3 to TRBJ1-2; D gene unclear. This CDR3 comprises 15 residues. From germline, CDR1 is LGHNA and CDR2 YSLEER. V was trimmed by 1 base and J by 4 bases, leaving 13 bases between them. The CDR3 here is CASSQVGIKGYGYTF. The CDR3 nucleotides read TGCGCCAGCAGCCAAGTGGGGATCAAGGGCTATGGCTACACCTTC.

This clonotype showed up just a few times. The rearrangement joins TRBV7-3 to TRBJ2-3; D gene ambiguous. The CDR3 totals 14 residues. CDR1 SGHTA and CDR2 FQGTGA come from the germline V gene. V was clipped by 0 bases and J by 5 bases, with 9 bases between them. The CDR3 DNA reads TGTGCCAGCAGCTTAACGTCGCCCCGAGATACGCAGTATTTT. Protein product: CASSLTSPRDTQYF.

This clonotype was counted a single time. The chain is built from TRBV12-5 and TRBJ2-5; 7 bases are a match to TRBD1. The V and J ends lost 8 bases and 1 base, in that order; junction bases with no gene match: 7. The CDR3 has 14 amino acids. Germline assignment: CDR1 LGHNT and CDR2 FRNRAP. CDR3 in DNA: TGTGCTAGTTCGCCGGGACAGCCCCAAGAGACCCAGTACTTC. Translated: CASSPGQPQETQYF.

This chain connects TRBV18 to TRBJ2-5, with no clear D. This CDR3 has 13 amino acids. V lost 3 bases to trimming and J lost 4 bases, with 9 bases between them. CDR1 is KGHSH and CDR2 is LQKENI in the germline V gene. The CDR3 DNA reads TGTGCCAGCTCACCCCGACCGGGAGAGACCCAGTACTTC. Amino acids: CASSPRPGETQYF.

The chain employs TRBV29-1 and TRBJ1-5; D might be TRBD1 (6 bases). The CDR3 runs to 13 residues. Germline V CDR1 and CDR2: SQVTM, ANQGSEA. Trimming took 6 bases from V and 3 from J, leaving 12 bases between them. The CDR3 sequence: CSVAGAYNQPQHF. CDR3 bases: TGCAGCGTCGCAGGGGCCTACAATCAGCCCCAGCATTTT. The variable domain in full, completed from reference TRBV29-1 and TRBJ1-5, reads SAVISQKPSRDICQRGTSLTIQCQVDSQVTMMFWYRQQPGQSLTLIATANQGSEATYESGFVIDKFPISRPNLTFSTLTVSNMSPEDSSIYLCSVAGAYNQPQHFGDGTRLSIL.

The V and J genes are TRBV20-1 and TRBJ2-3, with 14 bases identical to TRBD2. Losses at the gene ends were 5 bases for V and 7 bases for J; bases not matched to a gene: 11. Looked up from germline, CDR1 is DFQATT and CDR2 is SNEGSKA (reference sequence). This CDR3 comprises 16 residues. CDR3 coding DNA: TGCAGTGCTGACCCAGCCGGGACTAGCGGGAGTTATACGCAGTATTTT. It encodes CSADPAGTSGSYTQYF.

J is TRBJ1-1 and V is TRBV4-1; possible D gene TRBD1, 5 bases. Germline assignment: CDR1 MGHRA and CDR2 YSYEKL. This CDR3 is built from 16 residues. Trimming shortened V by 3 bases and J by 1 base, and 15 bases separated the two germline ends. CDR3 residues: CASSHPSGRTNTEAFF. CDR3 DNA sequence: TGCGCCAGCAGCCACCCCTCGGGACGGACGAACACTGAAGCTTTCTTT.

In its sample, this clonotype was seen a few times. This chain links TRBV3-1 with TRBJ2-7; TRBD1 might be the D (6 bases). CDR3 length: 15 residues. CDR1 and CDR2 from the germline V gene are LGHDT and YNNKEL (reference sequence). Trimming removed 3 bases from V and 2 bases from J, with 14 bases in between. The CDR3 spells CASSQGAIGTYEQYF. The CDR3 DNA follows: TGTGCCAGCAGCCAGGGGGCGATAGGCACCTACGAGCAGTACTTC.

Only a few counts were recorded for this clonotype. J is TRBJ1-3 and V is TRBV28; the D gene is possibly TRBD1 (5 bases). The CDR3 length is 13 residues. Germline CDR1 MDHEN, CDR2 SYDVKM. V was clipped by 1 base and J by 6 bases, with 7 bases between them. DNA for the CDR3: TGTGCCAGCAGTTTATCCGGGGCAAACACCATATATTTT. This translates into CASSLSGANTIYF.

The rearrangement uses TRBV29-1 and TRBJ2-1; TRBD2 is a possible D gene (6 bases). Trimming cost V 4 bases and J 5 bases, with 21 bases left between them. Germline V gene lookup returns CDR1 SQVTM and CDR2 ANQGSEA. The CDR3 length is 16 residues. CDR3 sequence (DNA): TGCAGCGTTGTCTCGGACTACCCTGAGAATCACAATGAGCAGTTCTTC. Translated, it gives CSVVSDYPENHNEQFF.